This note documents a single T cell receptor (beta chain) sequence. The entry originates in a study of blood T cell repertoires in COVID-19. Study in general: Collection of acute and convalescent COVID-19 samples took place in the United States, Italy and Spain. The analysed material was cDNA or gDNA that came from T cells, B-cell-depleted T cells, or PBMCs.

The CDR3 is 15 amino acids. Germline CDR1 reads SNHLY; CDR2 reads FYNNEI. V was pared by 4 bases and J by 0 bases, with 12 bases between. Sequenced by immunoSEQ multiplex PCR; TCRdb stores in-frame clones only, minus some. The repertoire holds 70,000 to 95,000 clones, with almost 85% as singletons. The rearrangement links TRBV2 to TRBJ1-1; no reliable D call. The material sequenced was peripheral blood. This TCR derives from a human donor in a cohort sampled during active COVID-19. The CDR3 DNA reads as TGTGCCAGCAGTGGGAGTGGCGGAGTGAACACTGAAGCTTTCTTT. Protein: CASSGSGGVNTEAFF. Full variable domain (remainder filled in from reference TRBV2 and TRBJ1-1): EPEVTQTPSHQVTQMGQEVILRCVPISNHLYFYWYRQILGQKVEFLVSFYNNEISEKSEIFDDQFSVERPDGSNFTLKIRSTKLEDSAMYFCASSGSGGVNTEAFFGQGTRLTVV.